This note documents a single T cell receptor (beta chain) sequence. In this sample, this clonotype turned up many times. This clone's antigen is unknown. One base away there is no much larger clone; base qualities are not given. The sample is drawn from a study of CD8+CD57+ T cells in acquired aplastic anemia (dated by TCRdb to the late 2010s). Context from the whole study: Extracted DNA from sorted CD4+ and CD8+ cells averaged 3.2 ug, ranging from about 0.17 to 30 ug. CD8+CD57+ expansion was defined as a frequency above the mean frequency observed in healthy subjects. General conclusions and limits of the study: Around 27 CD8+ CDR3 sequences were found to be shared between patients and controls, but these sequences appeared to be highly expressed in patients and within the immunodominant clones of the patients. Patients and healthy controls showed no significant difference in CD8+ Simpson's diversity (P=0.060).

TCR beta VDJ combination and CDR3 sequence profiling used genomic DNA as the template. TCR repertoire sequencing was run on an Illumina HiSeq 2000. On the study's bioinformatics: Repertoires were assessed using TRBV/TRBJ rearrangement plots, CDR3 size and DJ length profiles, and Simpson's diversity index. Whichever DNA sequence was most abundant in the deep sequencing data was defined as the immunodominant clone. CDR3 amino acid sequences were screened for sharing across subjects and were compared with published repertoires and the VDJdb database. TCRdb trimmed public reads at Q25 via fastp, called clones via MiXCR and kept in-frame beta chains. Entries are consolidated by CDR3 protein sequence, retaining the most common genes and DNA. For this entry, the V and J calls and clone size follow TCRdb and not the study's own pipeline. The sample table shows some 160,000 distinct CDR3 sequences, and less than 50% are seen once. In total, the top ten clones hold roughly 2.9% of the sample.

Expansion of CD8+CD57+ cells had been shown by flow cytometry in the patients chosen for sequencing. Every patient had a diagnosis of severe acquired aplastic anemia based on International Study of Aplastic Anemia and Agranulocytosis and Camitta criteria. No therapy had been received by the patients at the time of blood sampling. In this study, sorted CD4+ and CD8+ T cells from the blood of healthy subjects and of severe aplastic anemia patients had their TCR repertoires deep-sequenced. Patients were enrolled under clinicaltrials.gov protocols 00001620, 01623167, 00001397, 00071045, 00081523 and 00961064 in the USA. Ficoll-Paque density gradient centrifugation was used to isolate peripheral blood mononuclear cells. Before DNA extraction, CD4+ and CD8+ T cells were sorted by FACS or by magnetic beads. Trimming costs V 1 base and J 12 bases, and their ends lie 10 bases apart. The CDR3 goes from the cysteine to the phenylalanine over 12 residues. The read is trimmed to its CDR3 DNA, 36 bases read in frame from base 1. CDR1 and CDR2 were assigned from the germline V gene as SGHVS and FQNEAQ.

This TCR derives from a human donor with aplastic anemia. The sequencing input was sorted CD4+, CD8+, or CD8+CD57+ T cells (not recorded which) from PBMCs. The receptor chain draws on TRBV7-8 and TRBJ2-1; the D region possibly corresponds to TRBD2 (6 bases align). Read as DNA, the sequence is TGTGCCAGCAGCTTAGGTGGAGGGGTGCAGTTCTTC. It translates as CASSLGGGVQFF.